This entry features one TCR beta chain sequence. Its antigen remains unidentified. Base qualities are not recorded, but no much larger clone differs from it by a single base. V lost 9 bases and J lost 5 bases; the stretch between them is 18 bases long. Its CDR3 holds 14 amino acids, cysteine through phenylalanine. The retained sequence is limited to the CDR3, 42 bases, with the frame set at the first base. The germline V gene (reference sequence) specifies LNHDA as CDR1 and SQIVND as CDR2. These data come from a study of T cell clonotyping in hematopoietic cell transplantation (dated by TCRdb to the early 2020s). As for the study more broadly: In the study, 135 blood samples were gathered from approximately 33 consecutive transplant recipients and their related donors. Patients were recruited between September 2015 and 2017 and followed until late 2020 or death. General findings and caveats noted by the study authors: The sample size was limited, and CD4 and CD8 repertoire contributions could not be separated because cells were not sorted. Overlap with donor repertoires was found for only a small fraction of recipient repertoires, with over 95% found to appear de novo at the given depth. After transplant, TCR diversity in recipients dropped, and pathologically expanded clonotypes increased progressively from day 30 to day 180. Broader TCR repertoire diversity after transplant was predicted by Inverse Simpson Index values from donors and from recipients before transplant.

The immunoSEQ assay, a bias-controlled multiplex PCR with V- and J-specific primers, was used to amplify TCR beta CDR3 regions from genomic DNA. A proprietary barcode and Illumina adapter sequences were added to the CDR3 amplicons in a second PCR step. An Illumina MiSeq instrument was used for sequencing of the CDR3 libraries. The original pipeline was this. immunoSEQ Analyzer 3.0 was used for export and quality control, with R Bioconductor and Immunarch used for downstream analyses. Only productive rearrangements in the normalized downsampled data set went into calculating the repertoire metrics. Pathologically expanded clonotypes were defined as those larger than 5 templates in the normalized cohort. The Inverse Simpson Index served as the measure of repertoire diversity. To capture all clonotypes, the CMV-specificity analyses were run on the non-normalized data set. TCRdb obtained this table from immuneACCESS and retained in-frame rearrangements with V and J assigned. These tables miss some clones; where compared with another copy, unresolved V genes account for less than half of the shortfall, and the remainder is unexplained. V and J calls and clone size are as listed in that table; D and trimming were resolved from the DNA. The sample table lists several thousand clones, roughly 78% of them with a count of one. The top ten clones comprise 30% to 40% of the sample.

In light of the paper, this sample's time point label describes: 180 days after allo-HCT. Recipient blood was collected about 28 days before transplant and at days 30, 100 and 180 after transplant. Using Nuclei Lysis Solution, genomic DNA was extracted from unfractionated peripheral blood mononuclear cells that were either fresh or cryopreserved. Recombination connected TRBV19 to TRBJ2-3; the D gene is possibly TRBD1 or TRBD2, each agreeing over 6 bases. The receptor was derived from a male patient aged 70 to 79 who had an allogeneic stem cell transplant from an unrelated donor, so T cells may come from the graft donor. Some clones in this sample may be carry-over from other donors' samples. The material sequenced was peripheral blood mononuclear cells, taken 180 days after allogeneic stem cell transplant. The CDR3 protein: CASRERGVLDTQYF. The DNA sequence is given as TGTGCCAGCCGCGAGAGGGGGGTCTTAGATACGCAGTATTTT.